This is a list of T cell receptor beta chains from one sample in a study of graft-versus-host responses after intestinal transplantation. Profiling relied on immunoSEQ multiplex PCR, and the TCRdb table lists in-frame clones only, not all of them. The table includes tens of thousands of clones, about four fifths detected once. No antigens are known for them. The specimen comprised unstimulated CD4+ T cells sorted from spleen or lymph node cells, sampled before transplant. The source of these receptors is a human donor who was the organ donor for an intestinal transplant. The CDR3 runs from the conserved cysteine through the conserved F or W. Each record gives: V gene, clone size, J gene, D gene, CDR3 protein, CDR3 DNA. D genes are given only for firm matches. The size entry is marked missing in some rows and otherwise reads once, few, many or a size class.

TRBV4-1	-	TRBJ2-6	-	CASSQDWTVGANVLTF	TGCGCCAGCAGCCAAGATTGGACGGTGGGGGCCAACGTCCTGACTTTC
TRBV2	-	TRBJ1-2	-	CASSLTNYGYTF	TGTGCCAGCAGTCTGACAAACTATGGCTACACCTTC
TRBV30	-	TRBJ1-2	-	CAWMNGPIGYTF	TGTGCCTGGATGAACGGACCGATTGGCTACACCTTC
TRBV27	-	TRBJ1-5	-	CASSFLVGQPQHF	TGTGCCAGCAGTTTCTTGGTGGGCCAGCCCCAGCATTTT
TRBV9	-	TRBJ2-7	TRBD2	CASSVGTSGSYEQYF	TGTGCCAGCAGCGTAGGGACTAGCGGGAGCTACGAGCAGTACTTC
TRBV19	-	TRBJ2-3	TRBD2	CASSTLAGADTQYF	TGTGCCAGTAGTACGCTAGCGGGGGCAGATACGCAGTATTTT
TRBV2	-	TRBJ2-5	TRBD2	CASNPAGLAGDKETQYF	TGTGCCAGCAACCCCGCGGGGCTAGCGGGAGATAAAGAGACCCAGTACTTC
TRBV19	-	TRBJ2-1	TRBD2	CASSISGGANEQFF	TGTGCCAGTAGTATTAGCGGGGGGGCCAATGAGCAGTTCTTC
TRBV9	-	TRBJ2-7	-	CASSQSGYEQYF	TGTGCCAGCAGCCAAAGCGGCTACGAGCAGTACTTC
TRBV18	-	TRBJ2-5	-	CASSPPPGQETQYF	TGTGCCAGCTCACCACCACCGGGCCAAGAGACCCAGTACTTC
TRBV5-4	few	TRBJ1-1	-	CASSLHTEAFF	TGTGCCAGCAGCTTGCACACTGAAGCTTTCTTT